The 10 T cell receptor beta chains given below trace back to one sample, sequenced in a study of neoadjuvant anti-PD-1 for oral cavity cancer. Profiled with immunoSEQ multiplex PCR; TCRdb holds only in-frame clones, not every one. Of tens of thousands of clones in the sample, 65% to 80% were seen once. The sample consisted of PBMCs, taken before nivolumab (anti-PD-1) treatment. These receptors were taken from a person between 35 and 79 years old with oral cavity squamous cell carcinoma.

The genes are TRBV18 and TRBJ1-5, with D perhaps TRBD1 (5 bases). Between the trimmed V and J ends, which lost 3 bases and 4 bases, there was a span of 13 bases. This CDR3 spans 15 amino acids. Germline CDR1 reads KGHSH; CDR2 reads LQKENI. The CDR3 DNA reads TGTGCCAGCTCACCTCTCGGGGCCGGGAATCAGCCCCAGCATTTT. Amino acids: CASSPLGAGNQPQHF.

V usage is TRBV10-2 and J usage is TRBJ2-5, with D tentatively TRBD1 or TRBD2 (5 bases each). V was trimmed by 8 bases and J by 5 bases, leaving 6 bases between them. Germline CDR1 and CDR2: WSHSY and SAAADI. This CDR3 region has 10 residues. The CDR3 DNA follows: TGCGCCAGCGGGACCGAGACCCAGTACTTC. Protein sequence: CASGTETQYF.

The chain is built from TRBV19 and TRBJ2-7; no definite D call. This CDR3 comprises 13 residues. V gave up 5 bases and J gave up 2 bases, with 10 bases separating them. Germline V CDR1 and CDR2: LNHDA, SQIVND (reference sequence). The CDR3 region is CASSDQAPYEQYF. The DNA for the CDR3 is TGTGCCAGTAGTGACCAGGCCCCCTACGAGCAGTACTTC.

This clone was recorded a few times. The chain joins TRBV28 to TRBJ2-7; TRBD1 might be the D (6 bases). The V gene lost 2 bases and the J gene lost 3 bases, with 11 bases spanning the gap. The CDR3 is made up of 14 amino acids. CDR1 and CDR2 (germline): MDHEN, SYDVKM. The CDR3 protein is CASSLTQGSYEQYF. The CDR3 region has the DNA TGTGCCAGCAGTTTAACACAGGGAAGCTACGAGCAGTACTTC.

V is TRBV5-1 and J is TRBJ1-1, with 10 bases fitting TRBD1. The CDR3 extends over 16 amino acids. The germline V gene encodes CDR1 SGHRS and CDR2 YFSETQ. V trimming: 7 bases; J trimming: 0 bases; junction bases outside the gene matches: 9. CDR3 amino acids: CASVSGTGDMNTEAFF. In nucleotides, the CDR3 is TGCGCCAGCGTCTCCGGGACAGGGGACATGAACACTGAAGCTTTCTTT.

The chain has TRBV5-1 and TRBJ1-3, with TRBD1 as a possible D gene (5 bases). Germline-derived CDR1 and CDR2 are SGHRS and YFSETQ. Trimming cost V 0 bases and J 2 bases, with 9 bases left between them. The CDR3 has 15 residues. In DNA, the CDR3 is TGCGCCAGCAGCTTGGAGGGGCTGACTGGAAACACCATATATTTT. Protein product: CASSLEGLTGNTIYF.

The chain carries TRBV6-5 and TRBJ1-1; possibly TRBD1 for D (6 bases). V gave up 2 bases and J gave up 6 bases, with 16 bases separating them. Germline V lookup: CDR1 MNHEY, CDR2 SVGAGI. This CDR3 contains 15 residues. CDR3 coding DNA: TGTGCCAGCAGTTACCTCCAACAGGGTAGGGCTGAAGCTTTCTTT. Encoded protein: CASSYLQQGRAEAFF.

CDR3 residues: CASSPTGTGTYNEQFF. Here the CDR3 DNA reads TGCGCCAGCAGCCCAACCGGGACAGGGACCTACAATGAGCAGTTCTTC. This rearrangement joins TRBV4-1 to TRBJ2-1, with TRBD1 matching 9 bases. The CDR3 loop spans 16 amino acids. The ends lost 4 bases at V and 2 bases at J; junction bases unmatched: 6. Per the germline V gene, CDR1 is MGHRA and CDR2 is YSYEKL.

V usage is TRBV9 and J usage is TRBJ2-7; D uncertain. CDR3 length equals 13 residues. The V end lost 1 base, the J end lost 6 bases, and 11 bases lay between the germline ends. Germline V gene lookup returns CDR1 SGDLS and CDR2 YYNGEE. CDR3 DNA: TGTGCCAGCAGCGTAAGGATCGACTCCGAGCAGTACTTC. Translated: CASSVRIDSEQYF.

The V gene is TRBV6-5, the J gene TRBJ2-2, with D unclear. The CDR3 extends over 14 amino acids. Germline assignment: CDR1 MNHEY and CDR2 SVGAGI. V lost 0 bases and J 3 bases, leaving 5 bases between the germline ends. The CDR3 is CASSYSDYTGELFF. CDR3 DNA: TGTGCCAGCAGTTACTCAGACTACACCGGGGAGCTGTTTTTT.